This T cell receptor beta chain stems from a study of control samples from healthy donors and cancer patients. Data came from immunoSEQ multiplex PCR; TCRdb stores just in-frame clones and leaves some out. Found here are fewer than 95,000 clones, 85% of them singletons; the top ten hold around 20%. The J segment lost 8 bases and the V segment lost 2 bases, leaving 7 bases of the junction unmatched. Germline V gene data show CDR1 as MNHEY and CDR2 as SVGAGI. This CDR3 is built from 14 residues. This clone came up once. The sample consisted of blood. The TCR comes from a man younger than 40 in good health. J is TRBJ1-2 and V is TRBV6-5; 8 bases match TRBD1. The CDR3 region is CASSYRDRSYGYTF. The DNA of the CDR3 is TGTGCCAGCAGTTACAGGGACAGGTCTTACGGCTACACCTTC.